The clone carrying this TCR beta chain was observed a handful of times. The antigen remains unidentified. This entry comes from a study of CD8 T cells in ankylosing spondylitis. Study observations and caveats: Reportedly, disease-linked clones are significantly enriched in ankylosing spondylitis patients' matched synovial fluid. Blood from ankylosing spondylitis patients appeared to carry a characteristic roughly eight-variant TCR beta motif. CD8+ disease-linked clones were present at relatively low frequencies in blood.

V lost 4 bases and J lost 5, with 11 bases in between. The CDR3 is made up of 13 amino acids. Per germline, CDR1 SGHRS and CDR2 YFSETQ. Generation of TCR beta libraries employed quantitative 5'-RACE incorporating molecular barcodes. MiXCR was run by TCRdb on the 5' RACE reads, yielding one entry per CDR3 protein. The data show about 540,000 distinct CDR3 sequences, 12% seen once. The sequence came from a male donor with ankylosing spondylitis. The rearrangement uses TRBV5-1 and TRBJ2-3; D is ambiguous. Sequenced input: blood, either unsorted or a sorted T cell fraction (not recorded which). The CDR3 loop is CASSPTTGDTQYF. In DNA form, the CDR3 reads TGCGCCAGCAGCCCCACCACCGGAGATACGCAGTATTTT.